This T cell receptor beta chain was sequenced during a study of early T cells in non-severe SARS-CoV-2 infection. Overall study context: With bulk RNA from unsorted whole blood as input, sequencing yielded unpaired chains.

This clonotype has at least ten counts. Antigen unknown. Germline trimming cut 8 bases from V and 4 bases from J; bases unmatched to any gene: 10. The CDR3 covers 14 residues. Study observations and caveats: Comparison of clonotypes with VDJdb favored anti-spike CD8 responses while missing private and CD4 specificities.

Tagging with unique molecular identifiers was applied to individual cDNA molecules. TCRdb called the 5' RACE reads again in MiXCR, with one record for every CDR3 protein. This repertoire shows some 28,000 distinct CDR3 sequences, about 6% found once; its top ten account for approximately 5.2%. The V call is TRBV12-3 or TRBV12-4, the J call TRBJ1-2; TRBD1 matches at 7 bases. Material for sequencing was whole blood. This receptor was identified in an adult who was a healthcare worker with PCR-confirmed SARS-CoV-2 infection or an uninfected control (not recorded which). The CDR3 DNA sequence: TGTGCCAGCCTAAGAGGGGGCGCCGGCTATGGCTACACCTTC. Translated, it gives CASLRGGAGYGYTF.